This TCR beta chain was identified in a study of graft-versus-host responses after intestinal transplantation. The assay was immunoSEQ multiplex PCR, and TCRdb's table has in-frame clones only and misses some. Found here are about 120,000 clones, around 95% of them singletons; the top ten hold roughly 3.5%. Notes on the study in general: GvH clones occurred in recipient marrow; some first appeared in ileum or blood.

Regarding this clone: Its specificity is unknown.

The CDR3 is 16 residues long. CDR1 is SGDLS, CDR2 YYNGEE, per germline. The V and J ends lost 4 bases and 0 bases respectively, with 14 bases between them. The rearrangement uses TRBV9 and TRBJ2-1, with D perhaps matching TRBD1 (6 bases). The clonotype comes from a human donor who received an intestinal transplant. Sequencing used unstimulated CD8+ T cells sorted from spleen or lymph node cells, obtained before intestinal transplant. CDR3 amino acids: CASSLGASSSYNEQFF. The DNA of the CDR3 is TGTGCCAGCAGCCTGGGGGCCTCTAGCTCCTACAATGAGCAGTTCTTC.